This T cell receptor (beta chain) appears in the sequencing data of a study of blood T cell repertoires in COVID-19. Study details: Acute-phase and convalescent COVID-19 samples originated in the United States, Italy and Spain. The cDNA or gDNA used as material had been derived from T cells, B-cell-depleted T cells, or PBMCs.

Per the study methods: Researchers report that nucleated cell counts were estimated from reference gene primer amplification. Clones were sequenced by immunoSEQ multiplex PCR, and TCRdb holds only the in-frame ones, with some missing. The V and J calls and the clone size are those of that table, but D and trimming were determined from the DNA. The data contain some 150,000 clones, around 87% of them singletons. The V segment lost 5 bases and the J segment 3 bases; nucleotides outside the gene matches: 4. This CDR3 spans 13 amino acids. Sequences were obtained from peripheral blood. The receptor was derived from an older woman with active COVID-19. This rearrangement joins TRBV12-3 or TRBV12-4 to TRBJ2-7; 7 bases map to TRBD1. CDR3 coding DNA: TGTGCCAGCAGTGGACAGGCCCGCTACGAGCAGTACTTC. Residues: CASSGQARYEQYF.